The clone carrying this T cell receptor (beta chain) showed up just a few times. No antigen is known for it. This entry is derived from a study of T-cell memory formation after mild COVID-19. Study-wide findings and caveats: Shrinking CD4+ clones were chiefly CM and EM; CD8+ ones were chiefly EMRA. A second wave expanding day 15 to 37 was CD4+-biased; contracting clones were balanced. Whether day 37 second-wave clones are SARS-CoV-2-specific was not confirmed.

TCRdb processed the 5' RACE reads anew with MiXCR; each CDR3 protein has one entry. The table lists 400,000 to 500,000 distinct CDR3 sequences, around 19% of them singletons. V was pared by 4 bases and J by 4 bases, with 6 bases of the junction left unmatched. This CDR3 is 14 amino acids long. Germline V gene lookup returns CDR1 SGHRS and CDR2 YFSETQ. The sequenced sample was PBMCs or a T cell subset sorted from them (not recorded which). This TCR derives from an adult woman who had mild COVID-19 (a few samples of this study predate the infection). Cell type and time point are not known. J is TRBJ2-3 and V is TRBV5-1; 7 bases align to TRBD1. The chain's CDR3 is CASSVLQGPDTQYF. CDR3 in DNA: TGCGCCAGCAGCGTCCTACAGGGGCCAGATACGCAGTATTTT.